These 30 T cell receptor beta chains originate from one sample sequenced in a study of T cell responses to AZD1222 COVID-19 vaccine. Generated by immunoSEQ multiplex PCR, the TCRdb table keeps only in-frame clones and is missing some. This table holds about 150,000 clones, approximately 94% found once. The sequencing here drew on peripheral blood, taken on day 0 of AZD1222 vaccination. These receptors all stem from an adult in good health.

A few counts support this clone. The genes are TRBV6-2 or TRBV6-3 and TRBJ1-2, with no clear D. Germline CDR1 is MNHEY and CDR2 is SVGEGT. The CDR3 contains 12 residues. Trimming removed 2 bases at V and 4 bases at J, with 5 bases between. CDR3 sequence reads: CASSYSPYGYTF. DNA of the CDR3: TGTGCCAGCAGTTACAGTCCCTATGGCTACACCTTC.

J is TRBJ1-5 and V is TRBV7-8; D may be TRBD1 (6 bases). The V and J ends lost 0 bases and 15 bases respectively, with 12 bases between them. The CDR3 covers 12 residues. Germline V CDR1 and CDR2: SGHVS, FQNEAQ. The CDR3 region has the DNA TGTGCCAGCAGCTTAGCCGAGGGGGAGTGGCATTTT. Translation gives CASSLAEGEWHF.

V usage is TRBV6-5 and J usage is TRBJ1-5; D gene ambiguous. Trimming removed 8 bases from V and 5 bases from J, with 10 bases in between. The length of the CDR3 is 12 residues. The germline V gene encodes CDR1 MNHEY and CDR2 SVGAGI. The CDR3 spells CASQRPYQPQHF. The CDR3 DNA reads TGTGCCAGCCAACGTCCATATCAGCCCCAGCATTTT.

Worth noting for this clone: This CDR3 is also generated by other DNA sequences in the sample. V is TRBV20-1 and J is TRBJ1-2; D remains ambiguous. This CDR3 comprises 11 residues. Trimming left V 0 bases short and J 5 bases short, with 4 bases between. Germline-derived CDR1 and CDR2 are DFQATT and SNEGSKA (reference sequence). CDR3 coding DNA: TGCAGTGCTAGAGACAATTATGGCTACACCTTC. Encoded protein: CSARDNYGYTF.

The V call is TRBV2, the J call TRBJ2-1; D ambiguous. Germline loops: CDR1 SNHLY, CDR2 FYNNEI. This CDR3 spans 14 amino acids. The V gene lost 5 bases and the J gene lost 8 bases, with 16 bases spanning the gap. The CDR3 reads CASSPLGRAHEQFF. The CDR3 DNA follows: TGTGCCAGCAGTCCCCTAGGACGGGCCCATGAGCAGTTCTTC.

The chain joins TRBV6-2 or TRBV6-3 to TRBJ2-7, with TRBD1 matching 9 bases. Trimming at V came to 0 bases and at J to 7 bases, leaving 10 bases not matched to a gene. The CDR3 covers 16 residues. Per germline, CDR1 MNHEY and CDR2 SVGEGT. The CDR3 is CASSYSPGQGLREQYV. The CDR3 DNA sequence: TGTGCCAGCAGTTACTCCCCGGGACAGGGACTGAGGGAGCAGTACGTC.

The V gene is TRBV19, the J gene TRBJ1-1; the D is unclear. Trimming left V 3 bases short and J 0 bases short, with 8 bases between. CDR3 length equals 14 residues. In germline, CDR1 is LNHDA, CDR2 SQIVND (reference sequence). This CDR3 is CASSIRHLNTEAFF. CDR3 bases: TGTGCCAGTAGTATTCGGCATCTGAACACTGAAGCTTTCTTT.

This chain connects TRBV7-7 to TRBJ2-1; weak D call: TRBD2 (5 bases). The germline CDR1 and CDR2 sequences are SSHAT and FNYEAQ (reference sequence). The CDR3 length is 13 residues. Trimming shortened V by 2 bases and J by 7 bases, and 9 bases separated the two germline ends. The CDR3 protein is CASSLREENEQFF. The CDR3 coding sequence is TGTGCCAGCAGCTTACGGGAAGAGAATGAGCAGTTCTTC.

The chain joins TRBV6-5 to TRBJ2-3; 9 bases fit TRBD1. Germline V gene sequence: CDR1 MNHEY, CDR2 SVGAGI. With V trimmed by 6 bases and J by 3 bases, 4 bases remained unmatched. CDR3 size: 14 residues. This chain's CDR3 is CASSGQGLTDTQYF. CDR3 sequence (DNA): TGTGCCAGCAGCGGACAGGGGTTGACAGATACGCAGTATTTT.

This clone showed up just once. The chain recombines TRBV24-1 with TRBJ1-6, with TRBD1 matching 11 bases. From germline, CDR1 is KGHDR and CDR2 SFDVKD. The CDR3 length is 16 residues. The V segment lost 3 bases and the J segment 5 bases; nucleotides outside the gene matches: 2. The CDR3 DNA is TGTGCCACCAGTGATGGGGACAGGGGGGATAATTCACCCCTCCACTTT. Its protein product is CATSDGDRGDNSPLHF.

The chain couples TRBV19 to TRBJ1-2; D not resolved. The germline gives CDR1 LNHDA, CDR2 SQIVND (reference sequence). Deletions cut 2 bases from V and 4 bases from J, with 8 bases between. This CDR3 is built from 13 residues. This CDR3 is CASSILKGYGYTF. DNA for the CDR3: TGTGCCAGTAGTATACTGAAGGGCTATGGCTACACCTTC. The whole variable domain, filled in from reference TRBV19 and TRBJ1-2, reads DGGITQSPKYLFRKEGQNVTLSCEQNLNHDAMYWYRQDPGQGLRLIYYSQIVNDFQKGDIAEGYSVSREKKESFPLTVTSAQKNPTAFYLCASSILKGYGYTFGSGTRLTVV.

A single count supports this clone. Written as DNA, the CDR3 is TGTGCCAGCAGTCTCGGGACTAGCGGTTACAATGAGCAGTTCTTC. It codes for CASSLGTSGYNEQFF. The chain is built from TRBV6-2 or TRBV6-3 and TRBJ2-1; 11 bases line up with TRBD2. The CDR3 has 15 amino acids. J gave up 4 bases and V 5 bases, and 4 bases lay outside the gene matches. CDR1 and CDR2 (germline): MNHEY, SVGEGT.

The CDR3 reads CASSSAGYNEQFF. The CDR3 region has the DNA TGTGCCAGCAGCTCCGCTGGGTACAATGAGCAGTTCTTC. This chain uses TRBV14 with TRBJ2-1, with no clear D. This CDR3 region has 13 residues. V was clipped by 5 bases and J by 4 bases, with 9 bases between them. Germline V CDR1 and CDR2: SGHDN, FVKESK.

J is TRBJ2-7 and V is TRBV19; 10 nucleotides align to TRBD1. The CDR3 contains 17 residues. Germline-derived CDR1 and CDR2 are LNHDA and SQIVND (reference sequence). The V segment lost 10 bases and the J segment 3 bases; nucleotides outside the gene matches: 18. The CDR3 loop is CATNVRDRGENNYEQYV. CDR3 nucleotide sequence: TGTGCCACTAACGTCCGGGACAGGGGCGAAAATAACTACGAGCAGTACGTC.

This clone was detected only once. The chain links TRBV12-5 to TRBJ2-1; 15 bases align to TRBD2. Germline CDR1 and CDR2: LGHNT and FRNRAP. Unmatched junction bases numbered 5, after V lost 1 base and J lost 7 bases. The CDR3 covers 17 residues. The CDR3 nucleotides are TGTGCTAGTGGTTTGGGGACTAGCGGGGGGGCGGTGAATGAGCAGTTCTTC. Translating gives CASGLGTSGGAVNEQFF.

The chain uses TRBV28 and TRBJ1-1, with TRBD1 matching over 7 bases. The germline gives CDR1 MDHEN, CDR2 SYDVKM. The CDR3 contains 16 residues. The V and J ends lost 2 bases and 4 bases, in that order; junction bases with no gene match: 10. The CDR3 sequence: CASSLLEGAWGTEAFF. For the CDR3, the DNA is TGTGCCAGCAGTTTACTAGAGGGGGCCTGGGGCACTGAAGCTTTCTTT.

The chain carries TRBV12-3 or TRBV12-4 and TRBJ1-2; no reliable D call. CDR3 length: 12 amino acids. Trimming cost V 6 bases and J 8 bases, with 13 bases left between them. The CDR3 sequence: CASSDSGRGYTF. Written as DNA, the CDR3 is TGTGCCAGCAGCGACTCTGGCCGGGGCTACACCTTC.

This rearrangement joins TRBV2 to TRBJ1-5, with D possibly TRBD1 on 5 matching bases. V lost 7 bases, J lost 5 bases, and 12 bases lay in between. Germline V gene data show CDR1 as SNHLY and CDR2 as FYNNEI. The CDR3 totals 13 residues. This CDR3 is CASMGGSYQPQHF. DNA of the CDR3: TGTGCCAGCATGGGGGGATCCTATCAGCCCCAGCATTTT. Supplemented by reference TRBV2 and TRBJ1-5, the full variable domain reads EPEVTQTPSHQVTQMGQEVILRCVPISNHLYFYWYRQILGQKVEFLVSFYNNEISEKSEIFDDQFSVERPDGSNFTLKIRSTKLEDSAMYFCASMGGSYQPQHFGDGTRLSIL.

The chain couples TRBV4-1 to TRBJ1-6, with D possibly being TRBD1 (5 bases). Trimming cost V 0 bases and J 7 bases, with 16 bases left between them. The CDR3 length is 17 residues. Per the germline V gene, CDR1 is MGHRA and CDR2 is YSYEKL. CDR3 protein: CASSQDGGRTGNSPLHF. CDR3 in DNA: TGCGCCAGCAGCCAAGATGGGGGACGAACGGGGAATTCACCCCTCCACTTT.

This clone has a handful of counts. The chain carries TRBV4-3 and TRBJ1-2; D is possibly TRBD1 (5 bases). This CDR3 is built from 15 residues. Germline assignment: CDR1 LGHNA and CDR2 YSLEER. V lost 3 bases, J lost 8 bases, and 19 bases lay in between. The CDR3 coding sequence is TGCGCCAGCAGCCATCAATGGGGGGTAAGGGACGGCTACACCTTC. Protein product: CASSHQWGVRDGYTF.

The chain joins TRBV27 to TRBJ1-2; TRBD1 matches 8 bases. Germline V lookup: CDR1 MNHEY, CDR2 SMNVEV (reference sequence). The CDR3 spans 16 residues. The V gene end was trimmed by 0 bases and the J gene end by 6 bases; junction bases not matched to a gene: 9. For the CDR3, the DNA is TGTGCCAGCAGTTTATCGGGACAGGCCGGATTTGATGGCTACACCTTC. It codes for CASSLSGQAGFDGYTF.

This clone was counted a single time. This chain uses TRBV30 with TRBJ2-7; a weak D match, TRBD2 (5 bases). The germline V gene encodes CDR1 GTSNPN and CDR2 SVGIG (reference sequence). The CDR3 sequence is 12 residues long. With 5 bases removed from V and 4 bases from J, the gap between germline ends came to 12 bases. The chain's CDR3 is CAWARGPYEQYV. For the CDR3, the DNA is TGTGCCTGGGCTCGGGGTCCTTACGAGCAGTACGTC.

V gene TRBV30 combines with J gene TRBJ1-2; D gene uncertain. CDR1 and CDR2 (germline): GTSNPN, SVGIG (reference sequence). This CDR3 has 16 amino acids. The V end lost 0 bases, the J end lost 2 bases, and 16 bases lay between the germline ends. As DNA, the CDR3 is TGTGCCTGGAGTGTACACAGCCTCTCAGGAAACTATGGCTACACCTTC. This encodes CAWSVHSLSGNYGYTF. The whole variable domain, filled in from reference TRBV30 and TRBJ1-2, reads SQTIHQWPATLVQPVGSPLSLECTVEGTSNPNLYWYRQAAGRGLQLLFYSVGIGQISSEVPQNLSASRPQDRQFILSSKKLLLSDSGFYLCAWSVHSLSGNYGYTFGSGTRLTVV.

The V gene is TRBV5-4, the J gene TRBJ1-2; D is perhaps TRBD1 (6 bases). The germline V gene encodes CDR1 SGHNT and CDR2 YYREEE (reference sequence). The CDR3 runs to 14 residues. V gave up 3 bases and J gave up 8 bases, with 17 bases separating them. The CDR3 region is CASSYSRGRGGYTF. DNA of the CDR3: TGTGCCAGCAGCTACTCACGGGGGCGAGGAGGCTACACCTTC.

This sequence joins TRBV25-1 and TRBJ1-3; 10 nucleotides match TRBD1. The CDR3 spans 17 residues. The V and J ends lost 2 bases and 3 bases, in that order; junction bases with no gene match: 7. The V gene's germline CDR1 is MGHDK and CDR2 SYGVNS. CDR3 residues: CASSEHPGQGVGNTIYF. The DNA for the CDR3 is TGTGCCAGCAGTGAACACCCCGGACAGGGGGTTGGAAACACCATATATTTT.

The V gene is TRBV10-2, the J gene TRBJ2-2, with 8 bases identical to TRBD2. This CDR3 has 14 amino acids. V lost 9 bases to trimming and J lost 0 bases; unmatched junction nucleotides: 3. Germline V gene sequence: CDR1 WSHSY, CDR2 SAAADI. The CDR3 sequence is CASSSGSNTGELFF. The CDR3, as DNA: TGCGCCAGTTCTAGCGGGTCGAACACCGGGGAGCTGTTTTTT.

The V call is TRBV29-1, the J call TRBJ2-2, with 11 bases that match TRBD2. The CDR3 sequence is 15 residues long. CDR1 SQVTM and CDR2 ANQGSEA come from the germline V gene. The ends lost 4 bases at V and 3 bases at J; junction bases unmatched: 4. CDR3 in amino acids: CSVASGGTYTGELFF. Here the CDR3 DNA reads TGCAGCGTTGCTAGCGGGGGGACCTACACCGGGGAGCTGTTTTTT.

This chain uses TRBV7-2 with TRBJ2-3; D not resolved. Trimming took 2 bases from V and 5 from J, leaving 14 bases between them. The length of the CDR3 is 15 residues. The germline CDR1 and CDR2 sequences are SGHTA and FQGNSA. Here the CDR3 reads CASSLSAGLRDTQYF. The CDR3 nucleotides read TGTGCCAGCAGCTTATCAGCCGGGTTAAGAGATACGCAGTATTTT. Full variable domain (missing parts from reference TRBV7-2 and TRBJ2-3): GAGVSQSPSNKVTEKGKDVELRCDPISGHTALYWYRQSLGQGLEFLIYFQGNSAPDKSGLPSDRFSAERTGGSVSTLTIQRTQQEDSAVYLCASSLSAGLRDTQYFGPGTRLTVL.

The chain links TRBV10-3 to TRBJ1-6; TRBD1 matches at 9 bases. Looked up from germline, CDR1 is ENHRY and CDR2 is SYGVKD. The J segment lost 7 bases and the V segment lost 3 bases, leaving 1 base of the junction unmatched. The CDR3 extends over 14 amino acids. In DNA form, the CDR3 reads TGTGCCATCAGTGACGGACAGGGGAATTCACCCCTCCACTTT. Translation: CAISDGQGNSPLHF.

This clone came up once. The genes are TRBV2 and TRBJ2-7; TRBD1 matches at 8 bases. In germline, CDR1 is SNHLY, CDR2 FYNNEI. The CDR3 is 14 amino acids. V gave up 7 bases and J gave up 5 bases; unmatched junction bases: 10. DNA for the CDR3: TGTGCCAGCATGGCCGACAGGGGACTCCACGAGCAGTACGTC. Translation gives CASMADRGLHEQYV.